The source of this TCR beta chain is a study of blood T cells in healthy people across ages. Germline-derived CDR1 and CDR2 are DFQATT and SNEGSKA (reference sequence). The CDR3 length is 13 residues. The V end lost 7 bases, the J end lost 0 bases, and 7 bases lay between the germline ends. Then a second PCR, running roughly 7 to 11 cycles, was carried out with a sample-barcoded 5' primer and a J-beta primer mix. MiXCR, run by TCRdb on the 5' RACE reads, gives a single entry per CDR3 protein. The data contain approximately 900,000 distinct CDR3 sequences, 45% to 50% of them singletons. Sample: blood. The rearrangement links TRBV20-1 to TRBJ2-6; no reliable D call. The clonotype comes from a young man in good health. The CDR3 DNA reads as TGCAGTGGCCACCTCTCTGGGGCCAACGTCCTGACTTTC. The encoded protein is CSGHLSGANVLTF.